The sequence of this TCR beta chain was determined in a study of OX40 agonist ivuxolimab in advanced cancers. The CDR3 has 11 amino acids. Remarks on this clone: What it binds is unknown.

Study conclusions and caveats: At 0.1 to 3.0 mg/kg, clonal expansion of CD4+ and CD8+ blood T cells had occurred by week 6. Compared with others, partial responders at 0.1-3.0 mg/kg displayed clonal expansion among the lowest.

Libraries were prepared by immunoSEQ multiplex PCR; TCRdb keeps only in-frame clonotypes and omits some of them. The sample yields around 70,000 clones, approximately 85% seen once. This rearrangement joins TRBV21-1 to TRBJ1-2. TRBV21-1 is an annotated pseudogene. The sequence was collected from an adult with an advanced solid tumor such as melanoma, head and neck, liver or kidney cancer. The sample was CD4+ or CD8+ T cells sorted from blood, taken in a trial of the OX40 agonist ivuxolimab. The CDR3 DNA follows: TGTGCCAGCCTAACGGGGTATGGCTACACCTTC. Translation gives CASLTGYGYTF.